These T cell receptor beta chains were read from a single sample in a study of regulatory dendritic cells for organ transplantation. Produced via immunoSEQ multiplex PCR; TCRdb's table is partial and in-frame only. The profile shows around 30,000 clones, around 82% of them singletons. The material sequenced was naive CD8+ T cells from blood. The receptor source for this set is a human donor in good health. Each CDR3 is given with its conserved first and last residue. For some rows the clone size is stated as once, few or many, or as a class when expanded; others skip it.

>TRBV4-2|TRBJ1-2|-
CASSQDPSTDSDNYGYTF
>TRBV11-2|TRBJ2-5|-
CASSHGEQPILETQYF
>TRBV7-9|TRBJ2-3|-
CASSSHRPGTGISTDTQYF
>TRBV4-3|TRBJ2-7|-
CASSPESGHIYEQYF
>TRBV9|TRBJ2-4|-
CASTRQGTAKNIQYF
>TRBV11-3|TRBJ1-2|-
CASSLVSGDYGYTF
>TRBV4-2|TRBJ2-2|-
CASSQGTAGELFF
>TRBV9|TRBJ2-7|once
CASSRGGQGRDEQYF
>TRBV12-2|TRBJ2-7|-
CKRQGYEQYF
>TRBV15|TRBJ1-1|-
CATSRDIGAPARTEAFF
>TRBV6-4|TRBJ2-3|-
CAIRDRGTSGGTSTDTQYF
>TRBV14|TRBJ1-2|-
CASSQTSGGTNYGYTF
>TRBV9|TRBJ1-6|-
CASSETGSSYNSPLHF
>TRBV27|TRBJ2-6|-
CASSSSSGANVLTF
>TRBV6-5|TRBJ1-6|once
CASSTDRANSPLHF
>TRBV5-8|TRBJ1-5|few
CASSSPPRTDSNQPQHF
>TRBV6-5|TRBJ2-7|-
CASNGQDSYEQYF
>TRBV7-9|TRBJ2-1|-
CASSFNGNEQFF